The 29 T cell receptor beta chains below come from one sample, sequenced in a study of blood T cell repertoires in COVID-19. Measured with immunoSEQ multiplex PCR; TCRdb has only the in-frame clones, and not every one. The sample lists fewer than 85,000 clones, more than 60% occurring once. The material sequenced was peripheral blood. Every receptor here comes from a man aged 55 to 70 with acute or convalescent COVID-19.

This sequence joins TRBV5-4 and TRBJ1-3; 8 nucleotides align to TRBD1. V shed 4 bases, J shed 8 bases, and the junction held 8 bases outside the gene matches. Germline V gene sequence: CDR1 SGHNT, CDR2 YYREEE (reference sequence). The CDR3 has 14 residues. In DNA, the CDR3 is TGTGCCAGCAGCCCGGCAGGGGGCGCGGACACCATATATTTT. It codes for CASSPAGGADTIYF.

V and J are TRBV21-1 and TRBJ1-4; the table's D call, TRBD1, was not checked against the DNA. TRBV21-1 is reported as a pseudogene. The CDR3 loop spans 23 amino acids. In nucleotides, the CDR3 is TGTGCCAGCAGCAAAGGTGGAAAAGCCGGACAGGGGGAATGGGGCACAACTAATGAAAAACTGTTTTTT. This encodes CASSKGGKAGQGEWGTTNEKLFF.

The chain recombines TRBV10-2 with TRBJ1-3; D is uncertain. The germline V gene encodes CDR1 WSHSY and CDR2 SAAADI. The length of the CDR3 is 14 residues. V was clipped by 6 bases and J by 0 bases, with 9 bases between them. This chain's CDR3 is CASRTQISGNTIYF. CDR3 in DNA: TGCGCCAGCAGAACACAGATCTCTGGAAACACCATATATTTT.

The chain is built from TRBV3-1 (or the pseudogene TRBV3-2) and TRBJ1-6, with a tentative D call TRBD1 (5 bases). CDR1 and CDR2 from the germline V gene are LGHDT and YNNKEL (reference sequence). Trimming took off 6 bases at V and 4 bases at J, with 25 bases between the two ends. The CDR3 is made up of 19 amino acids. CDR3 sequence: CASSPGTSVLVSYNSPLHF. Written as DNA, the CDR3 is TGTGCCAGCAGTCCCGGGACTTCGGTTTTAGTGAGTTATAATTCACCCCTCCACTTT.

The chain employs TRBV6-6 and TRBJ1-2, with 9 bases lining up with TRBD1. The trim removed 6 bases at V and 8 bases at J, leaving 4 bases unmatched. From germline, CDR1 is MNHNY and CDR2 SVGAGI (reference sequence). The CDR3 sequence is 12 residues long. The CDR3 region is CASSGQGYGYTF. DNA for the CDR3: TGTGCCAGCAGCGGACAGGGGTACGGCTACACCTTC.

This chain uses TRBV27 with TRBJ2-1; 7 nucleotides match TRBD2. From germline, CDR1 is MNHEY and CDR2 SMNVEV (reference sequence). The CDR3 spans 15 residues. V trimming: 3 bases; J trimming: 7 bases; junction bases outside the gene matches: 9. In DNA, the CDR3 is TGTGCCAGCAGTTTGGGGAGGGCCACGTTTAATGAGCAGTTCTTC. It codes for CASSLGRATFNEQFF.

This chain connects TRBV6-5 to TRBJ2-5; 11 nucleotides align to TRBD1. Germline V gives CDR1 MNHEY, CDR2 SVGAGI. After removal of 6 bases from V and 4 bases from J, the junction contained 4 bases not matched to a gene. The CDR3 spans 14 residues. The CDR3 nucleotides are TGTGCCAGCAGGGCGGACAGGGGGCTAGAGACCCAGTACTTC. As protein: CASRADRGLETQYF.

The rearrangement uses TRBV18 and TRBJ2-5; 7 bases are shared with TRBD1. The V and J ends lost 6 bases and 2 bases, in that order; junction bases with no gene match: 3. The CDR3 length is 13 residues. Germline V gene sequence: CDR1 KGHSH, CDR2 LQKENI. CDR3 coding DNA: TGTGCCAGCTCGCAGGACAGGCAAGAGACCCAGTACTTC. Its translation is CASSQDRQETQYF.

The V gene is TRBV19, the J gene TRBJ1-1; D gene unclear. The germline V gene encodes CDR1 LNHDA and CDR2 SQIVND (reference sequence). The CDR3 consists of 13 residues. V was trimmed by 6 bases and J by 6 bases, leaving 14 bases between them. CDR3 residues: CASRRAVSAEAFF. In DNA form, the CDR3 reads TGTGCCAGTAGGCGGGCAGTCTCCGCTGAAGCTTTCTTT.

The chain couples TRBV5-3 to TRBJ2-7; 8 nucleotides agree with TRBD2. TRBV5-3 is labeled an ORF, and its function is uncertain. The CDR3 length is 14 residues. After removal of 1 base from V and 2 bases from J, the junction contained 2 bases not matched to a gene. The CDR3 coding sequence is TGTGCCAGAAGCTTGCGGGGGGGGGCCTACGAGCAGTACGTC. Its protein is CARSLRGGAYEQYV.

This chain uses TRBV5-1 with TRBJ2-7, with D uncertain. The CDR3 loop spans 11 amino acids. Germline-derived CDR1 and CDR2 are SGHRS and YFSETQ. Trimming stripped 4 bases from V and 6 bases from J, with 8 bases between. Written as DNA, the CDR3 is TGCGCCAGCAGCGAGACTGGCGAGCAGTACGTC. Its translation: CASSETGEQYV.

In this sample, this clone turned up a few times. The chain joins TRBV2 to TRBJ2-1; 8 bases are a match to TRBD1. This CDR3 has 15 amino acids. Germline V gene data show CDR1 as SNHLY and CDR2 as FYNNEI. V was pared by 3 bases and J by 8 bases, with 9 bases of the junction left unmatched. The CDR3 DNA sequence: TGTGCCAGCAGTGACCTGGACAGGGATTCTCATGAGCAGTTCTTC. It encodes CASSDLDRDSHEQFF.

This chain joins TRBV2 and TRBJ1-2, with no clear D. V dropped 4 bases and J dropped 4 bases, with 10 bases sitting between them. Germline V gives CDR1 SNHLY, CDR2 FYNNEI. The CDR3 contains 13 residues. DNA of the CDR3: TGTGCCAGCAGTGTGGAGGAGAGCTATGGCTACACCTTC. Translated, it gives CASSVEESYGYTF.

V and J are TRBV9 and TRBJ2-3, with 14 bases identical to TRBD2. CDR1 is SGDLS, CDR2 YYNGEE, per germline. The ends lost 3 bases at V and 0 bases at J; junction bases unmatched: 12. The CDR3 covers 20 residues. The chain's CDR3 is CASSARLAGGFGISTDTQYF. The CDR3 nucleotides read TGTGCCAGCAGCGCAAGACTAGCGGGAGGGTTCGGTATTAGCACAGATACGCAGTATTTT.

The chain has TRBV19 and TRBJ1-2; weak D call: TRBD1 (5 bases). The CDR3 extends over 11 amino acids. V lost 11 bases, J lost 8 bases, and 15 bases lay in between. Germline assignment: CDR1 LNHDA and CDR2 SQIVND (reference sequence). This chain's CDR3 is CAASGAGGYTF. CDR3 DNA: TGTGCCGCGAGTGGGGCGGGGGGCTACACCTTC.

The rearrangement links TRBV5-1 to TRBJ2-3, with 8 bases fitting TRBD2. Germline loops: CDR1 SGHRS, CDR2 YFSETQ. Germline trimming cut 3 bases from V and 0 bases from J; bases unmatched to any gene: 12. The CDR3 loop spans 18 amino acids. DNA of the CDR3: TGCGCCAGCAGCTCCCTGGGTTCGGGGGGGCGTAGCACAGATACGCAGTATTTT. Translation gives CASSSLGSGGRSTDTQYF.

This clone was seen a handful of times. V is TRBV24-1 and J is TRBJ2-3; 9 nucleotides align to TRBD2. Trimming cost V 0 bases and J 2 bases; bases outside gene matches: 8. In germline, CDR1 is KGHDR, CDR2 SFDVKD. CDR3 length: 18 residues. Here the CDR3 DNA reads TGTGCCACCAGTGATTTGTCCGGACTAGCGACCTACACAGATACGCAGTATTTT. Its protein product is CATSDLSGLATYTDTQYF.

J is TRBJ2-5 and V is TRBV3-1 (or the pseudogene TRBV3-2); 10 bases map to TRBD1. V shed 4 bases, J shed 5 bases, and the junction held 7 bases outside the gene matches. The length of the CDR3 is 15 residues. Per germline, CDR1 LGHDT and CDR2 YNNKEL (reference sequence). CDR3 DNA: TGTGCCAGCAGCCTTGGACAGGGGGTAGGGGAGACCCAGTACTTC. Translating it yields CASSLGQGVGETQYF.

This chain uses TRBV9 with TRBJ1-2; possible D gene TRBD1, 6 bases. In germline, CDR1 is SGDLS, CDR2 YYNGEE. This CDR3 is built from 15 residues. With 0 bases removed from V and 1 base from J, the gap between germline ends came to 10 bases. CDR3: CASSVDTGRNYGYTF. The CDR3 bases are TGTGCCAGCAGCGTAGACACAGGGCGTAACTATGGCTACACCTTC.

The rearrangement uses TRBV18 and TRBJ1-1, with TRBD1 matching 7 bases. V shed 5 bases and J 1 base; nucleotides not matched to a gene: 7. There are 15 residues in the CDR3. Germline CDR1 KGHSH, CDR2 LQKENI. In nucleotides, the CDR3 is TGTGCCAGCTCATTAGGGGGCGCGGAGAACACTGAAGCTTTCTTT. The encoded protein is CASSLGGAENTEAFF. Together with reference TRBV18 and TRBJ1-1, the CDR3 gives the full variable domain: NAGVMQNPRHLVRRRGQEARLRCSPMKGHSHVYWYRQLPEEGLKFMVYLQKENIIDESGMPKERFSAEFPKEGPSILRIQQVVRGDSAAYFCASSLGGAENTEAFFGQGTRLTVV.

The chain recombines TRBV6-1 with TRBJ2-5, with a weak D call TRBD1 (6 bases). CDR3 length equals 15 residues. CDR1 is MNHNS and CDR2 is SASEGT in the germline V gene. The ends were cut back, 1 base at V and 4 bases at J, with 13 bases in the middle. The CDR3 DNA reads TGTGCCAGCAGTGAAGGTGGGGGCCTCGGAGAGACCCAGTACTTC. It codes for CASSEGGGLGETQYF.

This rearrangement joins TRBV4-1 to TRBJ1-3, with TRBD1 matching 9 bases. V shed 1 base, J shed 4 bases, and the junction held 5 bases outside the gene matches. The length of the CDR3 is 16 residues. Germline lookup yields CDR1 MGHRA and CDR2 YSYEKL. The CDR3: CASSQVAGQGGNTIYF. The CDR3 nucleotides read TGCGCCAGCAGCCAAGTTGCTGGACAGGGGGGAAACACCATATATTTT.

The rearrangement links TRBV7-9 to TRBJ2-2, with D unresolved. This CDR3 comprises 13 residues. V was trimmed by 2 bases and J by 5 bases, leaving 6 bases between them. Per the germline V gene, CDR1 is SEHNR and CDR2 is FQNEAQ (reference sequence). CDR3 residues: CASSLTVTGELFF. The CDR3 DNA reads as TGTGCCAGCAGCTTAACGGTTACCGGGGAGCTGTTTTTT.

This clone was detected a few times. CDR3 DNA sequence: TGTGCCAGCAGTGAAGGAAAGAGGTACGAGCAGTACTTC. Protein sequence: CASSEGKRYEQYF. This chain uses TRBV2 with TRBJ2-7; no definite D call. The CDR3 is 13 amino acids. The V gene's germline CDR1 is SNHLY and CDR2 FYNNEI. The germline V and J ends were trimmed by 1 base and 4 bases, with 8 bases remaining between them.

The V and J genes are TRBV29-1 and TRBJ2-2, with unresolved D. With 5 bases removed from V and 1 base from J, the gap between germline ends came to 5 bases. The CDR3 covers 12 residues. Looked up from germline, CDR1 is SQVTM and CDR2 is ANQGSEA. The CDR3 region is CSVLLNTGELFF. In DNA, the CDR3 is TGCAGCGTTTTACTGAACACCGGGGAGCTGTTTTTT.

The chain has TRBV5-1 and TRBJ2-1, with a tentative D call TRBD1 (6 bases). The CDR3 is 13 residues long. Trimming removed 2 bases from V and 5 bases from J, with 8 bases in between. CDR1 and CDR2 from the germline V gene are SGHRS and YFSETQ. Here the CDR3 reads CASSFYRDNEQFF. The CDR3 DNA follows: TGCGCCAGCAGCTTCTACAGGGACAATGAGCAGTTCTTC.

In this sample, this clone turned up a few times. This sequence joins TRBV18 and TRBJ2-2; TRBD2 is a possible D gene (6 bases). The CDR3 has 17 amino acids. Looked up from germline, CDR1 is KGHSH and CDR2 is LQKENI. Trimming took 3 bases from V and 1 from J, leaving 15 bases between them. The CDR3: CASSPGGRSLNTGELFF. The CDR3 DNA follows: TGTGCCAGCTCACCGGGGGGTAGAAGTTTGAACACCGGGGAGCTGTTTTTT. Looking up the rest from reference TRBV18 and TRBJ2-2 gives the full variable domain: NAGVMQNPRHLVRRRGQEARLRCSPMKGHSHVYWYRQLPEEGLKFMVYLQKENIIDESGMPKERFSAEFPKEGPSILRIQQVVRGDSAAYFCASSPGGRSLNTGELFFGEGSRLTVL.

The chain couples TRBV30 to TRBJ2-3, with D maybe TRBD2 (5 bases). The CDR3 consists of 13 residues. Germline V gene sequence: CDR1 GTSNPN, CDR2 SVGIG (reference sequence). V lost 4 bases to trimming and J lost 1 base, with 9 bases between them. The CDR3: CAWTGKGTDTQYF. The CDR3 bases are TGTGCCTGGACCGGGAAGGGCACAGATACGCAGTATTTT. Based on the CDR3 plus reference TRBV30 and TRBJ2-3, the full variable domain is SQTIHQWPATLVQPVGSPLSLECTVEGTSNPNLYWYRQAAGRGLQLLFYSVGIGQISSEVPQNLSASRPQDRQFILSSKKLLLSDSGFYLCAWTGKGTDTQYFGPGTRLTVL.

The chain is built from TRBV28 and TRBJ2-5, with D uncertain. Per the germline V gene, CDR1 is MDHEN and CDR2 is SYDVKM. V lost 5 bases and J lost 0, with 4 bases in between. This CDR3 is built from 12 residues. As DNA, the CDR3 is TGTGCCAGCAGTCAGAACCAAGAGACCCAGTACTTC. It codes for CASSQNQETQYF. The whole variable domain, filled in from reference TRBV28 and TRBJ2-5, reads DVKVTQSSRYLVKRTGEKVFLECVQDMDHENMFWYRQDPGLGLRLIYFSYDVKMKEKGDIPEGYSVSREKKERFSLILESASTNQTSMYLCASSQNQETQYFGPGTRLLVL.